These 22 T cell receptor beta chains were sequenced from one sample in a study of T cells in Graves' hyperthyroidism and ophthalmopathy. RNA transcripts served as the template for amplifying TCR beta CDR3 regions. When the TCR CDR3 underwent first-round RT-PCR, the HTBI primer set was used. MiXCR, applied by TCRdb to the multiplex PCR reads, yields one record per CDR3 protein. The sample shows some 460,000 distinct CDR3 sequences, approximately 14% of them seen only once. The sequencing sample was made of blood. The receptors originated from a woman aged 18-29 years with Graves' hyperthyroidism.

This clonotype was observed a few times. The V gene is TRBV7-2, the J gene TRBJ2-2, with a possible D match to TRBD2 (6 bases). V was pared by 2 bases and J by 3 bases, with 10 bases between. The CDR3 covers 15 residues. CDR1 and CDR2 (germline): SGHTA, FQGNSA. CDR3 protein: CASSLYGGYTGELFF. The CDR3 region has the DNA TGTGCCAGCAGCTTATACGGGGGTTACACCGGGGAGCTGTTTTTT.

The chain couples TRBV12-3 or TRBV12-4 to TRBJ1-3, with D maybe TRBD1 (5 bases). V was pared by 3 bases and J by 7 bases, with 16 bases between. The CDR3 loop spans 15 amino acids. This chain's CDR3 is CASSFSQVPWNTIYF. DNA for the CDR3: TGTGCCAGCAGTTTTTCACAGGTCCCTTGGAACACCATATATTTT.

V gene TRBV6-1 combines with J gene TRBJ2-6, with 8 bases lining up with TRBD1. Germline CDR1 and CDR2: MNHNS and SASEGT. The CDR3 totals 17 residues. V gave up 7 bases and J gave up 0 bases; unmatched junction bases: 8. CDR3 nucleotides: TGTGCCAGCATTGGACAGGGAGCAAGCTCTGGGGCCAACGTCCTGACTTTC. This codes for CASIGQGASSGANVLTF.

The genes are TRBV4-3 and TRBJ2-3; D is unclear. Germline V gene data show CDR1 as LGHNA and CDR2 as YSLEER. V lost 0 bases, J lost 4 bases, and 5 bases lay in between. The CDR3 is 13 residues long. CDR3 sequence reads: CASSQEMADTQYF. The CDR3 nucleotides are TGCGCCAGCAGCCAAGAGATGGCAGATACGCAGTATTTT.

As for this clonotype: It may be a read error: a sequence one base away is much more abundant. The chain recombines TRBV5-6 with TRBJ2-1, with D uncertain. Germline V gene data show CDR1 as SGHDT and CDR2 as YYEEEE. V lost 0 bases and J lost 8, with 6 bases in between. CDR3 length: 12 amino acids. CDR3 DNA: TGTGCCAGCAGCTTGGCTAAGTATGAGCAGTTCTTC. It is translated as CASSLAKYEQFF.

In its sample, this clonotype was seen many times. V gene TRBV28 combines with J gene TRBJ1-1, with 8 bases aligning to TRBD1. Germline-derived CDR1 and CDR2 are MDHEN and SYDVKM. The CDR3 covers 17 residues. J lost 4 bases, V lost 5 bases, and 15 bases had no gene match. The CDR3: CASSPRRWTGRTTEAFF. CDR3 DNA: TGTGCCAGCAGTCCCAGAAGGTGGACAGGGCGAACCACTGAAGCTTTCTTT.

In nucleotides, the CDR3 is TGTGCCAGCAGTCGAGAGGCGGTTAATTCACCCCTCCACTTT. Its protein product is CASSREAVNSPLHF. The rearrangement uses TRBV2 and TRBJ1-6; D not certain. Germline CDR1 reads SNHLY; CDR2 reads FYNNEI. This CDR3 contains 14 residues. The V end lost 5 bases, the J end lost 6 bases, and 11 bases lay between the germline ends.

A few counts support this clonotype. The V gene is TRBV20-1, the J gene TRBJ2-1; no firm D call. The CDR3 loop spans 12 amino acids. CDR1 is DFQATT, CDR2 SNEGSKA, per germline (reference sequence). Trimming shortened V by 1 base and J by 5 bases, and 6 bases separated the two germline ends. The CDR3 DNA is TGCAGTGCTAGAGTGCTGGACAATGAGCAGTTCTTC. Amino acid sequence: CSARVLDNEQFF.

The rearrangement links TRBV6-5 to TRBJ1-3; TRBD1 might be the D (5 bases). Germline CDR1 MNHEY, CDR2 SVGAGI. V lost 3 bases, J lost 2 bases, and 20 bases lay in between. The CDR3 is 18 amino acids. CDR3 sequence reads: CASSYLSASGTAGNTIYF. Here the CDR3 DNA reads TGTGCCAGCAGTTATCTTTCCGCGTCCGGGACCGCTGGAAACACCATATATTTT.

This clonotype came up a few times. The V gene is TRBV24-1, the J gene TRBJ2-2; possibly TRBD1 for D (6 bases). Looked up from germline, CDR1 is KGHDR and CDR2 is SFDVKD. V dropped 4 bases and J dropped 6 bases, with 23 bases sitting between them. The CDR3 spans 18 residues. The CDR3: CATSEQGPLSTPPGELFF. The CDR3 DNA is TGTGCCACCAGTGAACAGGGACCTCTCTCTACCCCACCCGGGGAGCTGTTTTTT.

This clonotype was seen at least ten times. The chain carries TRBV6-1 and TRBJ2-1, with 11 bases matching TRBD1. The CDR3 covers 15 residues. V lost 7 bases and J lost 2; bases outside the gene matches: 4. Germline CDR1 MNHNS, CDR2 SASEGT. CDR3 nucleotides: TGTGCCAGCAACCCGGACAGGGGGCCCTACAATGAGCAGTTCTTC. It yields the protein CASNPDRGPYNEQFF.

V is TRBV7-2 and J is TRBJ2-1, with 7 positions matching TRBD2. The CDR3 spans 17 residues. With V trimmed by 3 bases and J by 4 bases, 12 bases remained unmatched. The germline V gene encodes CDR1 SGHTA and CDR2 FQGNSA. CDR3: CASSFRLAWGLYNEQFF. CDR3 bases: TGTGCCAGCAGCTTTAGACTAGCCTGGGGGTTATACAATGAGCAGTTCTTC.

This clonotype has a handful of counts. V is TRBV9 and J is TRBJ2-1, with D possibly TRBD2 on 6 matching bases. Per germline, CDR1 SGDLS and CDR2 YYNGEE. This CDR3 contains 14 residues. Trimming took 4 bases from V and 8 from J, leaving 16 bases between them. CDR3 DNA sequence: TGTGCCAGCAGCACCGGCGGGAACGTCTATGAGCAGTTCTTC. Its translation: CASSTGGNVYEQFF. Filled out from reference TRBV9 and TRBJ2-1, the complete variable domain reads DSGVTQTPKHLITATGQRVTLRCSPRSGDLSVYWYQQSLDQGLQFLIQYYNGEERAKGNILERFSAQQFPDLHSELNLSSLELGDSALYFCASSTGGNVYEQFFGPGTRLTVL.

This clonotype occurred many times. The chain recombines TRBV6-1 with TRBJ2-3; 11 bases match TRBD2. Germline lookup yields CDR1 MNHNS and CDR2 SASEGT. The CDR3 covers 15 residues. V dropped 7 bases and J dropped 0; count of bases not matched to a gene: 3. CDR3 loop: CASNSGRASTDTQYF. The CDR3 nucleotides are TGTGCCAGCAATAGCGGGAGGGCTAGCACAGATACGCAGTATTTT.

The table lists this clonotype with a few counts. This chain joins TRBV20-1 and TRBJ2-7; TRBD1 agrees at 8 bases. This CDR3 region has 18 residues. Per germline, CDR1 DFQATT and CDR2 SNEGSKA (reference sequence). Losses at the gene ends were 8 bases for V and 4 bases for J; bases not matched to a gene: 25. The CDR3 protein is CSPSTLSGQGAIPYEQYF. The DNA of the CDR3 is TGCAGTCCCTCAACCCTTAGCGGACAGGGCGCTATCCCTTACGAGCAGTACTTC.

This chain uses TRBV19 with TRBJ2-1; possibly TRBD1 for D (6 bases). V lost 7 bases to trimming and J lost 1 base, with 11 bases between them. The CDR3 has 14 residues. Germline values: CDR1 LNHDA, CDR2 SQIVND (reference sequence). The CDR3 here is CASTRGISYNEQFF. CDR3 coding DNA: TGTGCCAGTACCAGGGGTATTTCCTACAATGAGCAGTTCTTC.

This clonotype has only one observation. The chain joins TRBV5-4 to TRBJ2-5; 11 bases match TRBD2. Germline trimming cut 1 base from V and 5 bases from J; bases unmatched to any gene: 4. The CDR3 is 15 residues long. Germline CDR1 and CDR2: SGHNT and YYREEE (reference sequence). CDR3 in DNA: TGTGCCAGCAGCTTGCATACTAGCGGGGGCGAGACCCAGTACTTC. It translates to CASSLHTSGGETQYF.

V and J are TRBV28 and TRBJ2-2, with 13 nucleotides matching TRBD2. This CDR3 is 14 amino acids long. V was clipped by 11 bases and J by 4 bases; unmatched bases: 4. Germline CDR1 is MDHEN and CDR2 is SYDVKM. DNA of the CDR3: TGTGCCGGGGGACTAGCGGGAACCACCGGGGAGCTGTTTTTT. Amino acid sequence: CAGGLAGTTGELFF.

The table lists this clonotype with many counts. The J gene is TRBJ2-3, the V gene TRBV28; TRBD1 agrees at 10 bases. V lost 2 bases and J lost 0; bases outside the gene matches: 2. This CDR3 is built from 16 residues. CDR1 is MDHEN and CDR2 is SYDVKM in the germline V gene. The chain's CDR3 is CASSLDRGLSTDTQYF. CDR3 DNA: TGTGCCAGCAGTTTAGACAGGGGGCTCAGCACAGATACGCAGTATTTT.

This clonotype was counted ten times or more. The V gene is TRBV2, the J gene TRBJ2-1; no clear D gene. CDR1 and CDR2 from the germline V gene are SNHLY and FYNNEI. V lost 7 bases to trimming and J lost 4 bases, with 8 bases between them. CDR3 length: 12 amino acids. The CDR3 loop reads CASTFLYNEQFF. CDR3 DNA sequence: TGTGCCAGCACATTCCTATACAATGAGCAGTTCTTC. The variable domain in full, with the rest retrieved from reference TRBV2 and TRBJ2-1, is EPEVTQTPSHQVTQMGQEVILRCVPISNHLYFYWYRQILGQKVEFLVSFYNNEISEKSEIFDDQFSVERPDGSNFTLKIRSTKLEDSAMYFCASTFLYNEQFFGPGTRLTVL.

This clonotype has at least ten counts. The rearrangement joins TRBV18 to TRBJ2-6; D uncertain. Germline V gene sequence: CDR1 KGHSH, CDR2 LQKENI. The V and J ends lost 6 bases and 0 bases respectively, with 15 bases between them. The CDR3 length is 17 residues. Here the CDR3 reads CASSLALPGSGANVLTF. The CDR3, as DNA: TGTGCCAGCTCCCTGGCGTTACCGGGCTCTGGGGCCAACGTCCTGACTTTC.

This clonotype occurred a few times. The chain has TRBV6-1 and TRBJ2-5; no firm D call. Germline V gives CDR1 MNHNS, CDR2 SASEGT. Trimming shortened V by 4 bases and J by 3 bases, and 3 bases separated the two germline ends. The CDR3 is 11 residues long. DNA of the CDR3: TGTGCCAGCAGTGTTAAAGAGACCCAGTACTTC. It is translated as CASSVKETQYF.